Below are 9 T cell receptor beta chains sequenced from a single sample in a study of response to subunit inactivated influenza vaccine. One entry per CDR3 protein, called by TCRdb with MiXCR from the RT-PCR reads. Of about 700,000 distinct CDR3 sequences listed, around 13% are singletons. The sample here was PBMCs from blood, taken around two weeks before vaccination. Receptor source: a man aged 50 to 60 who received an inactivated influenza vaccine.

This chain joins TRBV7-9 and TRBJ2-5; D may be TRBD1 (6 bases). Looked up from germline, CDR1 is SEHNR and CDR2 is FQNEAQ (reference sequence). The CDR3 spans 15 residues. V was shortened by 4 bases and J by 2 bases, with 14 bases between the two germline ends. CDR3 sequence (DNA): TGTGCCAGCAGCTCCTCTTTAGGGGGACAAGAGACCCAGTACTTC. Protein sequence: CASSSSLGGQETQYF. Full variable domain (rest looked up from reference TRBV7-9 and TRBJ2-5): DTGVSQNPRHKITKRGQNVTFRCDPISEHNRLYWYRQTLGQGPEFLTYFQNEAQLEKSRLLSDRFSAERPKGSFSTLEIQRTEQGDSAMYLCASSSSLGGQETQYFGPGTRLLVL.

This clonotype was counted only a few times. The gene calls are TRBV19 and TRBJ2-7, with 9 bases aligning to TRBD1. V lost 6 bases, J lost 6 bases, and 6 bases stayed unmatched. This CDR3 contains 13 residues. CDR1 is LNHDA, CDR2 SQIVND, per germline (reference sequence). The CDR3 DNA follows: TGTGCCAGTAGCCCCGGGACAGGGTTCGAGCAGTACTTC. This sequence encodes CASSPGTGFEQYF. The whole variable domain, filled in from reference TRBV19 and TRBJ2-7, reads DGGITQSPKYLFRKEGQNVTLSCEQNLNHDAMYWYRQDPGQGLRLIYYSQIVNDFQKGDIAEGYSVSREKKESFPLTVTSAQKNPTAFYLCASSPGTGFEQYFGPGTRLTVT.

As DNA, the CDR3 is TGTGCCAGCAGCTTCGATATCGGACAGCTTGGGCAGTACTTC. Protein: CASSFDIGQLGQYF. The rearrangement links TRBV7-2 to TRBJ2-7, with D perhaps matching TRBD1 (6 bases). In germline, CDR1 is SGHTA, CDR2 FQGNSA. V lost 3 bases and J lost 9, with 18 bases in between. This CDR3 has 14 residues.

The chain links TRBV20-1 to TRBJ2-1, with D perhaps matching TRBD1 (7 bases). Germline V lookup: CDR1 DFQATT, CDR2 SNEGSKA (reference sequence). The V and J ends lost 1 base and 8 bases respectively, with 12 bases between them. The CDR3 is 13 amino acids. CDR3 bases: TGCAGTGCTAGAGCTACCAGGGGGGATGAGCAGTTCTTC. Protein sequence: CSARATRGDEQFF.

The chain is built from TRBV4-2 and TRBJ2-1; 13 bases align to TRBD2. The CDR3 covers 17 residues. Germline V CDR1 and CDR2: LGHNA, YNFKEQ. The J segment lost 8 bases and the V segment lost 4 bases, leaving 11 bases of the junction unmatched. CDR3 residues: CASSLTTTSGGAHEQFF. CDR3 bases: TGTGCCAGCAGCCTGACAACCACTAGCGGGGGGGCTCATGAGCAGTTCTTC.

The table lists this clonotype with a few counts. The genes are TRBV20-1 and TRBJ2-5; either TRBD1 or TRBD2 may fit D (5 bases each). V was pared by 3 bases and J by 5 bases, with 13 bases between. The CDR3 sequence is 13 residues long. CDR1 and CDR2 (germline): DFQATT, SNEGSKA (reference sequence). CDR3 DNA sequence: TGCAGTGCTAGGGATATGGGGGATGAGACCCAGTACTTC. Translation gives CSARDMGDETQYF.

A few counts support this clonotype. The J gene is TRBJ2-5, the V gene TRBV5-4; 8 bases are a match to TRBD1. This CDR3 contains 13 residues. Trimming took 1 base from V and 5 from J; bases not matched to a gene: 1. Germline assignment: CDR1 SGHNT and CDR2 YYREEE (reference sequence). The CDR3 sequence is CASSLRDRETQYF. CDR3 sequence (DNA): TGTGCCAGCAGCTTGAGGGACAGGGAGACCCAGTACTTC.

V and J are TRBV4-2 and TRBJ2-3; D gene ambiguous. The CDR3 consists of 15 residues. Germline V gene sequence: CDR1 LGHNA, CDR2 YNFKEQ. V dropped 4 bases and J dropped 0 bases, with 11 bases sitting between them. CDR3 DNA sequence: TGTGCCAGCAGCCTCAGTGTGGGGAGCACAGATACGCAGTATTTT. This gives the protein CASSLSVGSTDTQYF.

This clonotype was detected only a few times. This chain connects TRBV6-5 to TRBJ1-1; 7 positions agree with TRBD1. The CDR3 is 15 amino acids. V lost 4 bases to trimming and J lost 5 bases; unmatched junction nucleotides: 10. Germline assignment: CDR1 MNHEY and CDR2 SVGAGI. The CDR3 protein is CASSFRQGGGTEAFF. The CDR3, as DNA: TGTGCCAGCAGTTTCAGACAGGGAGGAGGAACTGAAGCTTTCTTT.